This is a list of T cell receptor beta chains from one sample in a study of blood T cell repertoires in COVID-19. Measured with immunoSEQ multiplex PCR; TCRdb has only the in-frame clones, and not every one. The sample has 220,000 or so clones, 70% to 90% seen once. Sample: peripheral blood. These receptor sequences come from a man aged 45-65 years who had recovered from COVID-19. Each CDR3 is given with its conserved first and last residue. The order of the fields is D gene, V gene, J gene, clone size, CDR3 DNA, CDR3 protein. The D gene is left open where the match is weak. Size is omitted from some rows. Given values are once, few, many or a class for expanded clones.

D: TRBD2
V: TRBV7-6
J: TRBJ2-1
size: -
DNA: TGTGCCAGCAGCTTAAGGACTAGCGGGAGTAGAGGTGAGCAGTTCTTC
CDR3: CASSLRTSGSRGEQFF

D: TRBD1
V: TRBV28
J: TRBJ2-5
size: -
DNA: TGTGCCATACAACAGGGGCTCGTGAGGGAGACCCAGTACTTC
CDR3: CAIQQGLVRETQYF

D: TRBD1
V: TRBV30
J: TRBJ2-3
size: -
DNA: TGTGCCTGGAGGGGACAGGGGACTCCCACAGATACGCAGTATTTT
CDR3: CAWRGQGTPTDTQYF

D: -
V: TRBV28
J: TRBJ1-5
size: -
DNA: TGTGCCAGCAGATCCTACCCCGCAGGGGGCAATCAGCCCCAGCATTTT
CDR3: CASRSYPAGGNQPQHF

D: TRBD2
V: TRBV9
J: TRBJ2-7
size: -
DNA: TGTGCCAGCAGCCCCAGACTAGCGGGAGGGCCCGAGCAGTACTTC
CDR3: CASSPRLAGGPEQYF

D: -
V: TRBV25-1
J: TRBJ1-2
size: once
DNA: TGTGCCAGCAGTGGGGGCAGGGGACTAGCTAACTATGGCTACACCTTC
CDR3: CASSGGRGLANYGYTF

D: TRBD2
V: TRBV2
J: TRBJ2-1
size: -
DNA: TGTGCCAGCATGCGGACTAGCGGGAGGGCCACTTTCAATGAGCAGTTCTTC
CDR3: CASMRTSGRATFNEQFF

D: -
V: TRBV7-2
J: TRBJ1-2
size: -
DNA: TGTGCCAGCAGCTTAGGGGGACTCGAGGGTGGCTACACCTTC
CDR3: CASSLGGLEGGYTF

D: TRBD2
V: TRBV5-1
J: TRBJ2-3
size: few
DNA: TGCGCCAGCAGTCCGGGACTAGCGGGAGCTCTTGTTACAGATACGCAGTATTTT
CDR3: CASSPGLAGALVTDTQYF

D: TRBD2
V: TRBV15
J: TRBJ2-3
size: -
DNA: TGTGCCACCAGCCAGGGTGGGACTAGCGGAGCAGATACGCAGTATTTT
CDR3: CATSQGGTSGADTQYF

D: TRBD1
V: TRBV18
J: TRBJ1-4
size: -
DNA: TGTGCCAGCTCACCGCAGGGGGTTAATGGTGAAAAACTGTTTTTT
CDR3: CASSPQGVNGEKLFF

D: -
V: TRBV2
J: TRBJ2-7
size: -
DNA: TGTGCCAGCACTCCCCGGCTAGTGAGCTCCTACGAGCAGTACTTC
CDR3: CASTPRLVSSYEQYF

D: -
V: TRBV30
J: TRBJ1-5
size: -
DNA: TGTGCCTGGAGCGCCGGGACTTCCGCTCAGCCCCAGCATTTT
CDR3: CAWSAGTSAQPQHF

D: -
V: TRBV3-1/TRBV3-2
J: TRBJ2-3
size: -
DNA: TGTGCCAGCAGCCCCCGGGTCACAGATACGCAGTATTTT
CDR3: CASSPRVTDTQYF

D: TRBD2
V: TRBV7-2
J: TRBJ2-3
size: -
DNA: TGTGCCAGCAGCCCCCGGACTAGTGGTGCAGATACGCAGTATTTT
CDR3: CASSPRTSGADTQYF

D: TRBD2
V: TRBV3-1/TRBV3-2
J: TRBJ2-5
size: -
DNA: TGTGCCAGCTCCCCTCGCGGGAGACAAGAGACCCAGTACTTC
CDR3: CASSPRGRQETQYF

D: -
V: TRBV7-6
J: TRBJ1-1
size: -
DNA: TGTGCCAGCTCAGCTCGGGGGAACACTGAAGCTTTCTTT
CDR3: CASSARGNTEAFF

D: TRBD2
V: TRBV19
J: TRBJ2-7
size: once
DNA: TGTGCCACCCGGGCAACGGGAGGGCCGGGGAACGAGCAGTACTTC
CDR3: CATRATGGPGNEQYF

D: TRBD2
V: TRBV2
J: TRBJ2-7
size: many
DNA: TGTGCCAGCAGTGCGGGGGGACCAGGTAAATTCTTC
CDR3: CASSAGGPGKFF

D: TRBD1
V: TRBV5-1
J: TRBJ2-5
size: -
DNA: TGCGCCAGCAGCCAACAGGGGGCCCTTCAAGAGACCCAGTACTTC
CDR3: CASSQQGALQETQYF

D: -
V: TRBV27
J: TRBJ1-6
size: -
DNA: TGTGCCAGCAGTTCCCCGGGGGACGGTCCTAATTCACCCCTCCACTTT
CDR3: CASSSPGDGPNSPLHF

D: TRBD1
V: TRBV28
J: TRBJ2-7
size: -
DNA: TGTGCCAGCAGTTTACGCCAGGGGGCCTACGAGCAGTACTTC
CDR3: CASSLRQGAYEQYF

D: -
V: TRBV28
J: TRBJ1-5
size: -
DNA: TGTGCCAGCAGTTACCGGCAGCCCCAGCATTTT
CDR3: CASSYRQPQHF

D: -
V: TRBV10-2
J: TRBJ2-7
size: -
DNA: TGCGCCAGCAGGGAAGAGGGAGATAGCGAGCAGTACTTC
CDR3: CASREEGDSEQYF

D: TRBD1
V: TRBV30
J: TRBJ2-5
size: -
DNA: TGTGCCTGGCTGAGACAGGGAATGCCCCAGTACTTC
CDR3: CAWLRQGMPQYF

D: -
V: TRBV6-5
J: TRBJ1-1
size: -
DNA: TGTGCCAGCAGTTACTTTGGAAACCGGGACACTGAAGCTTTCTTT
CDR3: CASSYFGNRDTEAFF

D: TRBD1
V: TRBV27
J: TRBJ1-6
size: few
DNA: TGTGCCAGCAGCACAACGAGACAGGGAGTACATTCACCCCTCCACTTT
CDR3: CASSTTRQGVHSPLHF

D: TRBD2
V: TRBV10-2
J: TRBJ2-7
size: -
DNA: TGCGCCAGCAGCCGACTAGCGAGTACCTCCTACGAGCAGTACTTC
CDR3: CASSRLASTSYEQYF

D: TRBD2
V: TRBV6-2/TRBV6-3
J: TRBJ2-5
size: -
DNA: TGTGCCAGCAGCTTATACAGCGGGAGGGCCCAAGAGACCCAGTACTTC
CDR3: CASSLYSGRAQETQYF

D: -
V: TRBV2
J: TRBJ1-5
size: once
DNA: TGTGCCAGCAGTGAAGAACAGGGCAGCAATCAGCCCCAGCATTTT
CDR3: CASSEEQGSNQPQHF

D: TRBD1
V: TRBV6-5
J: TRBJ1-2
size: -
DNA: TGTGCCAGCAGTTACTCATTGGGACAGAACTATGGCTACACCTTC
CDR3: CASSYSLGQNYGYTF

D: -
V: TRBV28
J: TRBJ1-4
size: -
DNA: TGTGCCAGCAGTCCCCACACCCCACGGGAAGAAAAACTGTTTTTT
CDR3: CASSPHTPREEKLFF

D: -
V: TRBV21-1
J: TRBJ2-7
size: -
DNA: TGTCAACCCCAGGACTACGAGCAGTACTTC
CDR3: CQPQDYEQYF

D: TRBD1
V: TRBV30
J: TRBJ2-1
size: -
DNA: TGTGCCTGGGGAGGTACAGGGGGATTCTCCTACAATGAGCAGTTCTTC
CDR3: CAWGGTGGFSYNEQFF

D: -
V: TRBV7-8
J: TRBJ2-3
size: once
DNA: TGTGCCAGCAGCTTAGGGGGTAGACTCGGGGCAGATACGCAGTATTTT
CDR3: CASSLGGRLGADTQYF

D: TRBD2
V: TRBV11-3
J: TRBJ2-1
size: -
DNA: TGTGCCAGCAGCTTATCCCTAGCGGGTTACAATGAGCAGTTCTTC
CDR3: CASSLSLAGYNEQFF

D: TRBD1
V: TRBV18
J: TRBJ2-7
size: -
DNA: TGTGCCAGCTCACCATTCGGGACAGGGGCCTACGAGCAGTACTTC
CDR3: CASSPFGTGAYEQYF

D: TRBD2
V: TRBV18
J: TRBJ2-3
size: -
DNA: TGTGCCAGCTCAAGACTAGCCAACACAGATACGCAGTATTTT
CDR3: CASSRLANTDTQYF

D: -
V: TRBV3-1/TRBV3-2
J: TRBJ2-3
size: -
DNA: TGTGCCAGCAGCCAAGCCGCGACTAGGGCGGGCACAGATACGCAGTATTTT
CDR3: CASSQAATRAGTDTQYF

D: -
V: TRBV20-1
J: TRBJ2-1
size: -
DNA: TGCAGTGGGGGCCACAATGAGCAGTTCTTC
CDR3: CSGGHNEQFF

D: -
V: TRBV4-1
J: TRBJ1-1
size: -
DNA: TGCGCCAGCAGCCAAGATCAGGACACTGAAGCTTTCTTT
CDR3: CASSQDQDTEAFF

D: TRBD1
V: TRBV14
J: TRBJ2-2
size: -
DNA: TGTGCCAGCAGCCGACAGGGAGCGTCTGGTACCGGGGAGCTGTTTTTT
CDR3: CASSRQGASGTGELFF

D: -
V: TRBV27
J: TRBJ2-6
size: -
DNA: TGTGCCAGCAGTCCTGCGGGGGCGGGGGCCAACGTCCTGACTTTC
CDR3: CASSPAGAGANVLTF

D: TRBD2
V: TRBV27
J: TRBJ2-3
size: -
DNA: TGTGCCAGCAGTTTCCGCGGGAGAGATCAACTGGCAGATACGCAGTATTTT
CDR3: CASSFRGRDQLADTQYF

D: TRBD2
V: TRBV5-5
J: TRBJ2-1
size: few
DNA: TGTGCCAGCAGCTTCCTAGCGGGCTACAATGAGCAGTTCTTC
CDR3: CASSFLAGYNEQFF

D: TRBD2
V: TRBV30
J: TRBJ2-7
size: -
DNA: TGTGCCTGGAGTGTACTGGCGGGAGCTGCCGAGCAGTACTTC
CDR3: CAWSVLAGAAEQYF

D: TRBD1
V: TRBV19
J: TRBJ1-1
size: -
DNA: TGTGCCAGTAGGGACAGGGGTACGGGCACTGAAGCTTTCTTT
CDR3: CASRDRGTGTEAFF

D: -
V: TRBV18
J: TRBJ1-2
size: -
DNA: TGTGCCAGCTCTCCCGGAGGGCACTCTAACTATGGCTACACCTTC
CDR3: CASSPGGHSNYGYTF

D: TRBD2
V: TRBV28
J: TRBJ2-7
size: -
DNA: TGTGCCAGCAGTTTATATGGGGGGGTCTCCTACGAGCAGTACTTC
CDR3: CASSLYGGVSYEQYF

D: -
V: TRBV5-1
J: TRBJ2-1
size: -
DNA: TGCGCCAGCTCACCCGGGGACTTTAGGACAGGCAATGAGCAGTTCTTC
CDR3: CASSPGDFRTGNEQFF

D: -
V: TRBV7-8
J: TRBJ1-3
size: few
DNA: TGTGCCAGCAGCGTAGCGCAACAACACTCTGGAAACACCATATATTTT
CDR3: CASSVAQQHSGNTIYF

D: TRBD2
V: TRBV6-5
J: TRBJ2-3
size: -
DNA: TGTGCCAGCAGTTACTCGGGACTAGCTTCCACAGATACGCAGTATTTT
CDR3: CASSYSGLASTDTQYF

D: -
V: TRBV19
J: TRBJ1-5
size: -
DNA: TGTGCCAGTAGTACAGACAGGCCTTATAGCAATCAGCCCCAGCATTTT
CDR3: CASSTDRPYSNQPQHF

D: -
V: TRBV9
J: TRBJ2-2
size: -
DNA: TGTGCCAGCAGCGTCAGGGTCGACACCGGGGAGCTGTTTTTT
CDR3: CASSVRVDTGELFF

D: TRBD1
V: TRBV30
J: TRBJ1-5
size: -
DNA: TGTGCCTGGAGTTATTCCGGGACAGGGGGCAGCCAGCCCCAGCATTTT
CDR3: CAWSYSGTGGSQPQHF

D: -
V: TRBV10-1
J: TRBJ2-7
size: -
DNA: TGCGCCAGCAGTGAGTCAAGAGGGAGAGATTACGAGCAGTACTTC
CDR3: CASSESRGRDYEQYF

D: TRBD2
V: TRBV27
J: TRBJ2-1
size: once
DNA: TGTGCCAGCAGTTTACTGGCGGGAGTAGGCAATGAGCAGTTCTTC
CDR3: CASSLLAGVGNEQFF

D: -
V: TRBV12-3/TRBV12-4
J: TRBJ2-1
size: -
DNA: TGTGCCAGCAGTTTCAGGGGGGACAATGAGCAGTTCTTC
CDR3: CASSFRGDNEQFF

D: TRBD1
V: TRBV5-4
J: TRBJ1-5
size: -
DNA: TGTGCCAGCAGCTCCGGGACAGGAGTCAATCAGCCCCAGCATTTT
CDR3: CASSSGTGVNQPQHF